Listed here are 27 T cell receptor beta chains from one sample, sequenced in a study of cytomegalovirus exposure and HLA in healthy donors. 60 Vbeta and 13 Jbeta primers were used in PCR. Assay used: immunoSEQ multiplex PCR; TCRdb lists only in-frame clones, some missing. Among fewer than 150,000 clones listed, around 70% were seen once. The sample comprised PBMCs. The source of these receptors is a man aged 25-45 years in good health and CMV-seronegative.

This chain uses TRBV5-1 with TRBJ1-2; D remains unclear. Trimming removed 1 base at V and 8 bases at J, with 15 bases between. The CDR3 length is 14 residues. In germline, CDR1 is SGHRS, CDR2 YFSETQ. The CDR3 DNA sequence: TGCGCCAGCAGCTTGTATGAGGGCTCTTTAGGCTACACCTTC. This sequence encodes CASSLYEGSLGYTF.

The J gene is TRBJ1-5, the V gene TRBV6-6; weak D call: TRBD1 (5 bases). From germline, CDR1 is MNHNY and CDR2 SVGAGI (reference sequence). V shed 8 bases and J shed 5 bases, with 10 bases lying between them. This CDR3 region has 12 residues. CDR3 loop: CASRRGDQPQHF. The CDR3 region has the DNA TGTGCCAGCCGACGGGGGGATCAGCCCCAGCATTTT.

The chain couples TRBV5-1 to TRBJ2-1, with TRBD2 matching 16 bases. J gave up 1 base and V 3 bases, and 4 bases lay outside the gene matches. The CDR3 runs to 18 residues. Germline V gene data show CDR1 as SGHRS and CDR2 as YFSETQ. DNA for the CDR3: TGCGCCAGCAGCTCGGGACTAGCGGGAGGGCCGTCCTACAATGAGCAGTTCTTC. Residues: CASSSGLAGGPSYNEQFF.

This clone appeared a single time. The chain is built from TRBV4-3 and TRBJ2-1; possible D gene TRBD1, 6 bases. Germline CDR1 and CDR2: LGHNA and YSLEER. This CDR3 region has 15 residues. With 1 base removed from V and 2 bases from J, the gap between germline ends came to 9 bases. The CDR3 DNA sequence: TGCGCCAGCAGCCAAGCTCGGGACACCTACAATGAGCAGTTCTTC. Its protein product is CASSQARDTYNEQFF.

This clone came up a few times. The genes are TRBV27 and TRBJ2-3, with D possibly matching TRBD2 (6 bases). This CDR3 comprises 15 residues. CDR1 MNHEY and CDR2 SMNVEV come from the germline V gene (reference sequence). Trimming shortened V by 2 bases and J by 2 bases, and 11 bases separated the two germline ends. CDR3 DNA sequence: TGTGCCAGCAGTTTAGTGGGGACTGACACAGATACGCAGTATTTT. Its translation is CASSLVGTDTDTQYF.

The rearrangement uses TRBV6-6 and TRBJ2-7; the D gene is possibly TRBD2 (5 bases). From germline, CDR1 is MNHNY and CDR2 SVGAGI (reference sequence). The CDR3 consists of 14 residues. Trimming stripped 3 bases from V and 4 bases from J, with 13 bases between. CDR3 in DNA: TGTGCCAGCAGTTATCTGGGAGAATGGTACGAGCAGTACTTC. Translating it yields CASSYLGEWYEQYF.

The CDR3: CASSVLQGASEQFF. The CDR3 DNA reads as TGTGCCAGCAGTGTGTTACAGGGGGCCAGTGAGCAGTTCTTC. This chain links TRBV6-4 with TRBJ2-1, with 9 bases aligning to TRBD1. Germline CDR1 MRHNA, CDR2 SNTAGT. Trimming cost V 4 bases and J 9 bases; bases outside gene matches: 7. This CDR3 spans 14 amino acids.

This rearrangement joins TRBV11-2 to TRBJ2-7; 9 bases are a match to TRBD2. The trim removed 5 bases at V and 4 bases at J, leaving 12 bases unmatched. The CDR3 extends over 16 amino acids. Germline CDR1 reads SGHAT; CDR2 reads FQNNGV. The CDR3 DNA sequence: TGTGCCAGCAGCACCCAAGCGGGAGGAATCGTATACGAGCAGTACTTC. Translation gives CASSTQAGGIVYEQYF.

The V and J genes are TRBV29-1 and TRBJ2-7; D is unclear. The V and J ends lost 6 bases and 6 bases respectively, with 21 bases between them. Germline V gene sequence: CDR1 SQVTM, CDR2 ANQGSEA. This CDR3 region has 14 residues. The CDR3 DNA sequence: TGCAGCGTCCGTCCTGACTCGACCGTTTTCGAGCAGTACTTC. It is translated as CSVRPDSTVFEQYF.

This clone was seen a few times. The chain employs TRBV7-2 and TRBJ2-6; 7 nucleotides agree with TRBD1. Trimming cost V 0 bases and J 0 bases; bases outside gene matches: 11. Germline V gives CDR1 SGHTA, CDR2 FQGNSA. This CDR3 comprises 20 residues. The CDR3 bases are TGTGCCAGCAGCTTAGCCAGACAGGGTCCAACCCTCTCTGGGGCCAACGTCCTGACTTTC. Encoded protein: CASSLARQGPTLSGANVLTF.

The V call is TRBV18, the J call TRBJ2-5, with D possibly being TRBD1 (5 bases). With 2 bases removed from V and 4 bases from J, the gap between germline ends came to 14 bases. The CDR3 covers 15 residues. Germline loops: CDR1 KGHSH, CDR2 LQKENI. CDR3 protein: CASSPIGREGETQYF. The CDR3 coding sequence is TGTGCCAGCTCACCAATCGGCAGGGAAGGAGAGACCCAGTACTTC.

This clone occurred a few times. The chain links TRBV5-1 to TRBJ2-7, with a tentative D call TRBD1 (5 bases). Trimming removed 1 base at V and 0 bases at J, with 17 bases between. Looked up from germline, CDR1 is SGHRS and CDR2 is YFSETQ. This CDR3 comprises 17 residues. The CDR3 sequence: CASSLLPSTDYSYEQYF. The CDR3 DNA reads TGCGCCAGCAGCTTGTTACCTTCGACAGATTACTCCTACGAGCAGTACTTC. The full variable domain, in which reference TRBV5-1 and TRBJ2-7 provide the parts outside the CDR3, is KAGVTQTPRYLIKTRGQQVTLSCSPISGHRSVSWYQQTPGQGLQFLFEYFSETQRNKGNFPGRFSGRQFSNSRSEMNVSTLELGDSALYLCASSLLPSTDYSYEQYFGPGTRLTVT.

The V gene is TRBV11-1, the J gene TRBJ1-6; D not certain. Germline V gives CDR1 SGHAT, CDR2 FQDESV (reference sequence). V was trimmed by 0 bases and J by 0 bases, leaving 6 bases between them. The CDR3 is 16 residues long. The CDR3 DNA reads as TGTGCCAGCAGCTTAGCGGCCAGCTCCTATAATTCACCCCTCCACTTT. Translated: CASSLAASSYNSPLHF.

There are a few counts of this clone. The V gene is TRBV6-5, the J gene TRBJ1-3; TRBD1 agrees at 8 bases. V shed 5 bases and J 4 bases; nucleotides not matched to a gene: 7. The CDR3 is 15 amino acids. The germline V gene has CDR1 MNHEY and CDR2 SVGAGI. CDR3 residues: CASSPGQGRGNTIYF. For the CDR3, the DNA is TGTGCCAGCAGTCCCGGACAGGGAAGGGGAAACACCATATATTTT.

CDR3 amino acids: CASSLGTSSYEQYF. CDR3 nucleotide sequence: TGTGCCAGCAGCTTAGGGACTAGCTCTTACGAGCAGTACTTC. This rearrangement joins TRBV7-6 to TRBJ2-7, with TRBD2 matching over 8 bases. Germline V lookup: CDR1 SGHVS, CDR2 FNYEAQ. The CDR3 covers 14 residues. Losses at the gene ends were 1 base for V and 4 bases for J; bases not matched to a gene: 3.

The V gene is TRBV28, the J gene TRBJ1-6; maybe TRBD1 (5 bases). CDR3 length: 15 residues. Germline V gives CDR1 MDHEN, CDR2 SYDVKM. The V end was cut by 4 bases, the J end by 4 bases, with 11 bases between. The CDR3 DNA sequence: TGTGCCAGCAGTTGGCAGGGCGAATATAATTCACCCCTCCACTTT. Encoded protein: CASSWQGEYNSPLHF. Full variable domain (missing parts from reference TRBV28 and TRBJ1-6): DVKVTQSSRYLVKRTGEKVFLECVQDMDHENMFWYRQDPGLGLRLIYFSYDVKMKEKGDIPEGYSVSREKKERFSLILESASTNQTSMYLCASSWQGEYNSPLHFGNGTRLTVT.

The rearrangement uses TRBV28 and TRBJ1-1; TRBD1 might be the D (5 bases). Per the germline V gene, CDR1 is MDHEN and CDR2 is SYDVKM. The CDR3 is 16 residues long. Between the trimmed V and J ends, which lost 7 bases and 5 bases, there was a span of 23 bases. The CDR3 protein is CASTRWQAAKGTEAFF. In DNA form, the CDR3 reads TGTGCCAGCACTAGGTGGCAGGCGGCTAAGGGGACTGAAGCTTTCTTT.

J is TRBJ2-3 and V is TRBV30, with 8 positions matching TRBD1. The CDR3 has 15 residues. Germline values: CDR1 GTSNPN, CDR2 SVGIG (reference sequence). The V gene end was trimmed by 1 base and the J gene end by 6 bases; junction bases not matched to a gene: 9. The CDR3 is CAWSATGGQGDTQYF. CDR3 bases: TGTGCCTGGAGTGCCACAGGGGGGCAGGGGGATACGCAGTATTTT.

J is TRBJ1-1 and V is TRBV7-9; weak D call: TRBD1 (5 bases). The V end lost 3 bases, the J end lost 3 bases, and 8 bases lay between the germline ends. The length of the CDR3 is 13 residues. In germline, CDR1 is SEHNR, CDR2 FQNEAQ (reference sequence). The CDR3 sequence is CASSFVGDTEAFF. CDR3 bases: TGTGCCAGCAGCTTCGTAGGGGACACTGAAGCTTTCTTT.

This clone was observed a few times. J is TRBJ2-1 and V is TRBV5-5; D unclear. The germline V gene encodes CDR1 SGHKS and CDR2 YYEKEE (reference sequence). CDR3 length: 14 amino acids. Trimming stripped 6 bases from V and 7 bases from J, with 17 bases between. The DNA for the CDR3 is TGTGCCAGCACCTACCTCGCGGCAAGGAATGAGCAGTTCTTC. Its protein is CASTYLAARNEQFF.

This chain uses TRBV7-8 with TRBJ2-5, with D possibly TRBD2 on 6 matching bases. The germline CDR1 and CDR2 sequences are SGHVS and FQNEAQ. The CDR3 spans 14 residues. Between the trimmed V and J ends, which lost 4 bases and 5 bases, there was a span of 14 bases. The CDR3 protein is CASSSTTGGETQYF. The CDR3 nucleotides are TGTGCCAGCAGCTCTACGACTGGGGGGGAGACCCAGTACTTC.

The chain recombines TRBV6-6 with TRBJ2-7; 8 bases fit TRBD1. V shed 7 bases, J shed 6 bases, and the junction held 14 bases outside the gene matches. Germline-derived CDR1 and CDR2 are MNHNY and SVGAGI (reference sequence). The CDR3 extends over 15 amino acids. The CDR3 DNA sequence: TGTGCCAGCACCTTAGGAGACAGGGGATCGGGCGAGCAGTACTTC. Its protein is CASTLGDRGSGEQYF.

The V call is TRBV6-5, the J call TRBJ1-1; a possible D gene is TRBD1 (6 bases). The CDR3 has 15 amino acids. V was pared by 5 bases and J by 4 bases, with 17 bases between. Germline V gives CDR1 MNHEY, CDR2 SVGAGI. The CDR3 coding sequence is TGTGCCAGCAGTCGATACCCAAACAGGGCCACTGAAGCTTTCTTT. As protein: CASSRYPNRATEAFF.

This chain connects TRBV11-2 to TRBJ2-3; D perhaps matches TRBD2 (5 bases). The CDR3 consists of 17 residues. CDR1 is SGHAT, CDR2 FQNNGV, per germline. V lost 3 bases to trimming and J lost 3 bases, with 19 bases between them. DNA for the CDR3: TGTGCCAGCAGCTTTGGTGAGGGAGTCTCACTTACAGATACGCAGTATTTT. It encodes CASSFGEGVSLTDTQYF.

A word on this clone: An end of the junction does not agree with germline; a read error may underlie this. The V and J genes are TRBV7-7 and TRBJ2-3, with D perhaps TRBD1 (5 bases). This CDR3 contains 15 residues. Germline CDR1 and CDR2: SSHAT and FNYEAQ (reference sequence). DNA of the CDR3: TGTGCTAGCAGCCCTGGTGGGGAAGGGGAAGTTACGCAGTATTTT. Amino acids: CASSPGGEGEVTQYF.

V is TRBV6-6 and J is TRBJ2-7; a weak D match, TRBD2 (5 bases). Trimming took off 6 bases at V and 5 bases at J, with 8 bases between the two ends. Germline lookup yields CDR1 MNHNY and CDR2 SVGAGI (reference sequence). This CDR3 spans 11 amino acids. The CDR3 reads CASRAADEQYF. CDR3 coding DNA: TGTGCCAGCAGGGCAGCGGACGAGCAGTACTTC.

The chain joins TRBV5-1 to TRBJ2-1; possible D gene TRBD2, 6 bases. Germline V gives CDR1 SGHRS, CDR2 YFSETQ. The CDR3 is 15 residues long. V was shortened by 2 bases and J by 1 base, with 10 bases between the two germline ends. CDR3 loop: CASSFSGSSYNEQFF. The CDR3 DNA follows: TGCGCCAGCAGCTTCAGCGGGTCATCCTACAATGAGCAGTTCTTC.